This T cell receptor (beta chain) was sequenced for a study of beta chain features in type 1 diabetes. As every portion of the isolated RNA was reverse transcribed, the sequencing read expressed TCRB transcripts. Measured with immunoSEQ multiplex PCR; TCRdb has only the in-frame clones, and not every one. The sample holds 150,000 to 190,000 clones; less than 9.5% are singletons and the top ten take almost 0.65%. The CDR3 has 18 residues. V lost 3 bases and J 0 bases, leaving 18 bases between the germline ends. The germline V gene has CDR1 KGHSH and CDR2 LQKENI. The sample comprised central memory CD4+ T cells from blood. This chain joins TRBV18 and TRBJ1-3, with D unclear. This sequence was found in a man between 18 and 35 years old in good health. The CDR3 loop is CASSPPGSGRLSGNTIYF. CDR3 bases: TGTGCCAGCTCACCTCCTGGGAGTGGGCGTCTCTCTGGAAACACCATATATTTT.